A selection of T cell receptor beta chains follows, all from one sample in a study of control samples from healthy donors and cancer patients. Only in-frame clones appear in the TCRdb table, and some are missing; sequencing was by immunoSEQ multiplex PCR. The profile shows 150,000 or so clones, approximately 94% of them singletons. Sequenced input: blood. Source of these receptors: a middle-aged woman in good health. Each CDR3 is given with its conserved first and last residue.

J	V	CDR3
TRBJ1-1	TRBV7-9	CASSLEGLNTEAFF
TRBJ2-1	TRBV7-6	CASSVSGWYNEQFF
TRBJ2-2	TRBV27	CASSLGGRTSTGELFF
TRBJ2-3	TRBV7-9	CRGSRIYYTDTQYF
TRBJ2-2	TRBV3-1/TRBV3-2	CASSRNLAGAGELFF
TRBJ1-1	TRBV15	CATSRGTAMGDREAFF
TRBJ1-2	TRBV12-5	CASGPGQGLYGYTF
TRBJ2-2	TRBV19	CASSILSGRAGELFF
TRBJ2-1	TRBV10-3	CAIAGTKDNEQFF
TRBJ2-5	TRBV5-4	CASSSKTGGQETQYF
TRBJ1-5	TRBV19	CASSMSLNQPQHF
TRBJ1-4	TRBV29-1	CSVERFAASGEKLFF
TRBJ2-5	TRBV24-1	CATSDGRYQETQYF
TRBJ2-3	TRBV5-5	CASSFQATSTDTQYF